This TCR beta chain was retrieved from a study of blood T cell repertoires in COVID-19. On the study more broadly: T cells, B-cell-depleted T cells, or PBMCs provided the cDNA or gDNA that served as material.

A note on this clone: The sample holds other DNA sequences that translate to the same CDR3.

In the source study's methods: Estimates of nucleated cell counts were drawn from the amplification of reference gene primers. Generated by immunoSEQ multiplex PCR, the TCRdb table keeps only in-frame clones and is missing some. V and J calls and clone size are copied from that table; D and trimming were computed from the DNA. The repertoire holds 240,000 or so clones, with around nine tenths as singletons. The sample taken for sequencing was peripheral blood. The clonotype comes from a woman in her 70s with active or convalescent COVID-19.

The CDR3 protein is CASSSGRNTEAFF. The CDR3 bases are TGCGCCAGCAGCAGCGGGAGGAACACTGAAGCTTTCTTT. The V and J genes are TRBV5-1 and TRBJ1-1; no reliable D call. The CDR3 covers 13 residues. Looked up from germline, CDR1 is SGHRS and CDR2 is YFSETQ. Trimming took off 4 bases at V and 1 base at J, with 8 bases between the two ends. Based on the CDR3 plus reference TRBV5-1 and TRBJ1-1, the full variable domain is KAGVTQTPRYLIKTRGQQVTLSCSPISGHRSVSWYQQTPGQGLQFLFEYFSETQRNKGNFPGRFSGRQFSNSRSEMNVSTLELGDSALYLCASSSGRNTEAFFGQGTRLTVV.